This T cell receptor beta chain was sequenced for a study of graft-versus-host responses after intestinal transplantation. In the case of this clone: The antigen remains unidentified.

The CDR3 contains 14 residues. The germline V and J ends were trimmed by 4 bases and 5 bases, with 14 bases remaining between them. CDR1 and CDR2 (germline): MNHNS, SASEGT. Profiled with immunoSEQ multiplex PCR; TCRdb holds only in-frame clones, not every one. Counted here are 100,000 or so clones, roughly nine tenths occurring once; the ten biggest clones make up roughly 0.2%. The chain recombines TRBV6-1 with TRBJ1-1; D is possibly TRBD1 (5 bases). The sequence derives from a human donor who was the organ donor for an intestinal transplant. The sample in question was unstimulated CD4+ T cells sorted from spleen or lymph node cells, obtained before transplant. The CDR3 DNA sequence: TGTGCCAGCAGTGCCTCGGGGGTTTGGACTGAAGCTTTCTTT. It yields the protein CASSASGVWTEAFF.